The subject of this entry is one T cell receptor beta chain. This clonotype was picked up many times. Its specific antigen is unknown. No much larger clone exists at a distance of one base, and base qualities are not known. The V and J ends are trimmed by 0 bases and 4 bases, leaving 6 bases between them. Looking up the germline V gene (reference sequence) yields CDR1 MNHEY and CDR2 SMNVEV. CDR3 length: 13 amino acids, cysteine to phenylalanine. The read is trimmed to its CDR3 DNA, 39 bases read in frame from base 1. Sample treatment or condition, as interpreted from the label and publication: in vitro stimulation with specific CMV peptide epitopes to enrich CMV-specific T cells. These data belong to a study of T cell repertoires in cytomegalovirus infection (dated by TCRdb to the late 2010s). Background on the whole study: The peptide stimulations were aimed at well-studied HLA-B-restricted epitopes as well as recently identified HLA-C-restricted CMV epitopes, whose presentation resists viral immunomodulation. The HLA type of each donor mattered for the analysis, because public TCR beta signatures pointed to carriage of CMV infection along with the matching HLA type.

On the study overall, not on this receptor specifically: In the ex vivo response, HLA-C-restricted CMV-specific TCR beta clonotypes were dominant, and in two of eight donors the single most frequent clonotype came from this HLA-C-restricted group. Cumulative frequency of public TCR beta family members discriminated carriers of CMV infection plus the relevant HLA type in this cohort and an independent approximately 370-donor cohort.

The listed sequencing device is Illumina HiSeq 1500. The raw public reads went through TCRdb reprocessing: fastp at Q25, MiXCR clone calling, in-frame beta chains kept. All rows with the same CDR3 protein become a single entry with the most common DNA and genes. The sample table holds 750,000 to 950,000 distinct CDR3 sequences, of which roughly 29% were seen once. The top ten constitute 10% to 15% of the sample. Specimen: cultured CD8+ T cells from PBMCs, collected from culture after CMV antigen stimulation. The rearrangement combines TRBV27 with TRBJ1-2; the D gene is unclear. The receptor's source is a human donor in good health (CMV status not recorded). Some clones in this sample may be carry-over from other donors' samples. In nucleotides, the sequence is TGTGCCAGCAGTTTATCCGGAATCTATGGCTACACCTTC. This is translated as CASSLSGIYGYTF.